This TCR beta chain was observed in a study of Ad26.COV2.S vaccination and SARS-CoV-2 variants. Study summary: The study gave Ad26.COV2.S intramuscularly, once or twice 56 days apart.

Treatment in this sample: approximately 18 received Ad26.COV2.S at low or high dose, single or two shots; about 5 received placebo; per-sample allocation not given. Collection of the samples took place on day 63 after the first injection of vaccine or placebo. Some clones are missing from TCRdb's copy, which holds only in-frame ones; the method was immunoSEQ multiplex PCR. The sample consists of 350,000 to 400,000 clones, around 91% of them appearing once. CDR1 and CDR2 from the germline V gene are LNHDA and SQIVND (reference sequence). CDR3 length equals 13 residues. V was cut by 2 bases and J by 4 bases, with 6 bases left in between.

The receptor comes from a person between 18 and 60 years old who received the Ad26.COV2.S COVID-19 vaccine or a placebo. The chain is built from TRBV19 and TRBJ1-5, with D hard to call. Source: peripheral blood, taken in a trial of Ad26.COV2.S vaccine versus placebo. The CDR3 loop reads CASSISWNQPQHF. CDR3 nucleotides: TGTGCCAGTAGTATAAGTTGGAATCAGCCCCAGCATTTT.